This passage covers 26 T cell receptor beta chains from one sample sequenced in a study of blood T cell repertoires in COVID-19. Sequenced by immunoSEQ multiplex PCR; TCRdb stores in-frame clones only, minus some. The sample carries some 190,000 clones, more than 75% recorded once. What was sequenced was peripheral blood. All receptors come from a human donor in a cohort sampled during active COVID-19.

The chain is built from TRBV19 and TRBJ2-1; TRBD2 matches 8 bases. This CDR3 is built from 14 residues. CDR1 is LNHDA, CDR2 SQIVND, per germline (reference sequence). J gave up 7 bases and V 5 bases, and 7 bases lay outside the gene matches. The chain's CDR3 is CASSGLAGWNEQFF. Here the CDR3 DNA reads TGTGCCAGTAGTGGCCTAGCGGGCTGGAATGAGCAGTTCTTC.

The chain employs TRBV24-1 and TRBJ2-7; perhaps TRBD1 as D (6 bases). This CDR3 contains 14 residues. The germline V and J ends were trimmed by 12 bases and 4 bases, with 21 bases remaining between them. Germline V lookup: CDR1 KGHDR, CDR2 SFDVKD. The CDR3 DNA reads as TGTGCCTTCAGGGGTCCTGACCAACTTTACGAGCAGTACTTC. Its translation: CAFRGPDQLYEQYF.

Here the CDR3 reads CASSRGMTDTQYF. The CDR3 DNA is TGTGCCAGCAGCCGAGGAATGACAGATACGCAGTATTTT. This chain links TRBV7-2 with TRBJ2-3; D unclear. Deletions cut 5 bases from V and 3 bases from J, with 9 bases between. In germline, CDR1 is SGHTA, CDR2 FQGNSA. CDR3 length equals 13 residues.

The rearrangement uses TRBV2 and TRBJ2-3; D perhaps matches TRBD2 (6 bases). The germline V and J ends were trimmed by 7 bases and 3 bases, with 14 bases remaining between them. From germline, CDR1 is SNHLY and CDR2 FYNNEI. CDR3 length: 14 residues. The CDR3 region is CASIRGLPTDTQYF. In nucleotides, the CDR3 is TGTGCCAGCATTAGGGGACTTCCTACAGATACGCAGTATTTT.

This chain joins TRBV13 and TRBJ2-3, with 7 bases fitting TRBD1. CDR1 and CDR2 from the germline V gene are PRHDT and FYEKMQ (reference sequence). The V segment lost 5 bases and the J segment 5 bases; nucleotides outside the gene matches: 7. This CDR3 region has 14 residues. For the CDR3, the DNA is TGTGCCAGCAGCCAACGACAGGGATTAGATACGCAGTATTTT. Translated, it gives CASSQRQGLDTQYF.

V and J are TRBV6-2 or TRBV6-3 and TRBJ2-7, with unresolved D. Germline CDR1 and CDR2: MNHEY and SVGEGT. CDR3 length equals 16 residues. Deletions cut 2 bases from V and 2 bases from J, with 16 bases between. The CDR3 nucleotides read TGTGCCAGCAGTTACCCCGGGTCATCAAACCCCTACGAGCAGTACTTC. This gives the protein CASSYPGSSNPYEQYF.

This clone was seen only a few times. This chain connects TRBV15 to TRBJ2-1; 10 bases are a match to TRBD1. Looked up from germline, CDR1 is LNHNV and CDR2 is YYDKDF (reference sequence). The trim removed 5 bases at V and 0 bases at J, leaving 1 base unmatched. CDR3 length: 15 amino acids. In nucleotides, the CDR3 is TGTGCCACCAGCGGGGACAGGGGCTCCTACAATGAGCAGTTCTTC. Amino acid sequence: CATSGDRGSYNEQFF.

The CDR3 region is CASSQGLANTYEQYF. In DNA form, the CDR3 reads TGCGCCAGCAGCCAGGGACTAGCGAATACCTACGAGCAGTACTTC. V is TRBV5-1 and J is TRBJ2-7; 10 nucleotides align to TRBD2. V dropped 4 bases and J dropped 2; count of bases not matched to a gene: 6. This CDR3 is built from 15 residues. Germline values: CDR1 SGHRS, CDR2 YFSETQ. The full variable domain, rest sourced from reference TRBV5-1 and TRBJ2-7, is KAGVTQTPRYLIKTRGQQVTLSCSPISGHRSVSWYQQTPGQGLQFLFEYFSETQRNKGNFPGRFSGRQFSNSRSEMNVSTLELGDSALYLCASSQGLANTYEQYFGPGTRLTVT.

The J gene is TRBJ2-1, the V gene TRBV3-1 (or the pseudogene TRBV3-2); 9 bases are shared with TRBD1. Trimming took 3 bases from V and 0 from J; bases not matched to a gene: 12. The CDR3 has 19 amino acids. Per the germline V gene, CDR1 is LGHDT and CDR2 is YNNKEL (reference sequence). In DNA form, the CDR3 reads TGTGCCAGCAGCCACGCCGGGACAGGGTCCCCGAACTCCTACAATGAGCAGTTCTTC. Protein sequence: CASSHAGTGSPNSYNEQFF.

This clone has only a few counts. V usage is TRBV2 and J usage is TRBJ2-7, with D possibly being TRBD1 (6 bases). The V gene lost 6 bases and the J gene lost 0 bases, with 12 bases spanning the gap. The CDR3 extends over 14 amino acids. Germline CDR1 reads SNHLY; CDR2 reads FYNNEI. This chain's CDR3 is CASSLGTPSYEQYF. The CDR3 region has the DNA TGTGCCAGCAGCTTAGGGACACCCTCCTACGAGCAGTACTTC.

The rearrangement uses TRBV7-6 and TRBJ1-5; no clear D. CDR1 SGHVS and CDR2 FNYEAQ come from the germline V gene. Trimming shortened V by 0 bases and J by 3 bases, and 9 bases separated the two germline ends. The CDR3 length is 15 residues. The CDR3 spells CASSLAGGFNQPQHF. For the CDR3, the DNA is TGTGCCAGCAGCTTAGCTGGAGGGTTCAATCAGCCCCAGCATTTT.

The chain links TRBV19 to TRBJ2-5, with TRBD2 as a possible D gene (5 bases). The germline CDR1 and CDR2 sequences are LNHDA and SQIVND (reference sequence). The CDR3 runs to 15 residues. The V and J ends lost 9 bases and 1 base respectively, with 18 bases between them. CDR3 in amino acids: CASSVGVIFQETQYF. The CDR3 DNA follows: TGTGCCAGCAGCGTCGGGGTGATATTCCAAGAGACCCAGTACTTC.

As DNA, the CDR3 is TGTGCCAGCAGCTTAAGGACAGGGCTCACTGAAGCTTTCTTT. Its protein is CASSLRTGLTEAFF. The chain couples TRBV7-2 to TRBJ1-1; 8 bases map to TRBD1. The trim removed 2 bases at V and 4 bases at J, leaving 3 bases unmatched. The CDR3 has 14 amino acids. Germline V gene lookup returns CDR1 SGHTA and CDR2 FQGNSA.

The V call is TRBV18, the J call TRBJ1-5, with D possibly matching TRBD1 (6 bases). Trimming took 3 bases from V and 0 from J, leaving 12 bases between them. There are 16 residues in the CDR3. The germline CDR1 and CDR2 sequences are KGHSH and LQKENI. The CDR3 region is CASSPGTPHSNQPQHF. The CDR3 DNA reads TGTGCCAGCTCACCTGGGACACCACATAGCAATCAGCCCCAGCATTTT.

This clone was seen a single time. The J gene is TRBJ2-1, the V gene TRBV29-1, with TRBD1 matching over 8 bases. V gave up 7 bases and J gave up 4 bases; unmatched junction bases: 9. This CDR3 region has 14 residues. Germline V gene data show CDR1 as SQVTM and CDR2 as ANQGSEA. CDR3 region: CSARSRGLYNEQFF. The CDR3 DNA sequence: TGCAGCGCCCGGTCCAGGGGGCTGTACAATGAGCAGTTCTTC.

The rearrangement joins TRBV4-1 to TRBJ2-1; possibly TRBD2 for D (6 bases). The CDR3 spans 15 residues. V lost 1 base and J lost 7, with 14 bases in between. CDR1 is MGHRA, CDR2 YSYEKL, per germline. CDR3 loop: CASSQGRERSNEQFF. The CDR3 bases are TGCGCCAGCAGCCAAGGGAGGGAGCGATCAAATGAGCAGTTCTTC.

The chain uses TRBV19 and TRBJ2-7; D may be TRBD2 (5 bases). This CDR3 has 13 residues. V lost 10 bases and J lost 0, with 13 bases in between. CDR1 is LNHDA, CDR2 SQIVND, per germline (reference sequence). The CDR3 DNA sequence: TGTGCCACCAGGCGGGCCCCCTCCTACGAGCAGTACTTC. This codes for CATRRAPSYEQYF.

The chain recombines TRBV7-2 with TRBJ1-3; the D is unclear. Trimming shortened V by 1 base and J by 0 bases, and 7 bases separated the two germline ends. Germline values: CDR1 SGHTA, CDR2 FQGNSA. The CDR3 contains 15 residues. The CDR3 nucleotides read TGTGCCAGCAGCTTAGGAGCCTACTCTGGAAACACCATATATTTT. It translates to CASSLGAYSGNTIYF.

The gene calls are TRBV11-2 and TRBJ2-1; weak D call: TRBD1 (5 bases). CDR1 is SGHAT, CDR2 FQNNGV, per germline. The CDR3 has 16 amino acids. V was cut by 1 base and J by 0 bases, with 10 bases left in between. The CDR3 DNA is TGTGCCAGCAGCTTAGTAGGGGATAACTCCTACAATGAGCAGTTCTTC. This sequence encodes CASSLVGDNSYNEQFF.

The chain joins TRBV6-5 to TRBJ1-6, with 7 positions matching TRBD1. The CDR3 runs 14 residues. CDR1 and CDR2 (germline): MNHEY, SVGAGI. The ends lost 5 bases at V and 9 bases at J; junction bases unmatched: 7. The DNA for the CDR3 is TGTGCCAGCAGTCCGGGACAGCCGGGTTCACCCCTCCACTTT. Its protein product is CASSPGQPGSPLHF.

Relative to its sample, this clone is medium-sized. The chain has TRBV5-5 and TRBJ1-3, with unresolved D. Trimming shortened V by 1 base and J by 0 bases, and 11 bases separated the two germline ends. This CDR3 contains 16 residues. Germline CDR1 SGHKS, CDR2 YYEKEE (reference sequence). CDR3 region: CASSLSQVNSGNTIYF. CDR3 DNA: TGTGCCAGCAGCTTGTCCCAGGTTAACTCTGGAAACACCATATATTTT.

V and J are TRBV4-3 and TRBJ2-5; 10 nucleotides line up with TRBD1. The trim removed 1 base at V and 4 bases at J, leaving 3 bases unmatched. From germline, CDR1 is LGHNA and CDR2 YSLEER. The CDR3 has 15 amino acids. CDR3 DNA sequence: TGCGCCAGCAGCCAAGGGACAGGGGGAGTAGAGACCCAGTACTTC. Its protein product is CASSQGTGGVETQYF.

The chain links TRBV4-1 to TRBJ1-5, with 8 nucleotides matching TRBD1. This CDR3 is 16 amino acids long. Unmatched junction bases numbered 8, after V lost 1 base and J lost 6 bases. Germline CDR1 MGHRA, CDR2 YSYEKL. The CDR3 sequence is CASSQAQTGVGQPQHF. The CDR3, as DNA: TGCGCCAGCAGCCAAGCACAGACAGGGGTTGGTCAGCCCCAGCATTTT.

This clone was seen only once. The V call is TRBV6-2 or TRBV6-3, the J call TRBJ1-2; 7 positions match TRBD1. Per germline, CDR1 MNHEY and CDR2 SVGEGT. The CDR3 sequence is 13 residues long. V gave up 5 bases and J gave up 2 bases; unmatched junction bases: 2. This CDR3 is CASSMGQNYGYTF. The DNA of the CDR3 is TGTGCCAGCAGTATGGGACAGAACTATGGCTACACCTTC.

This chain uses TRBV5-4 with TRBJ2-5; a weak D match, TRBD1 (5 bases). The CDR3 contains 15 residues. Germline loops: CDR1 SGHNT, CDR2 YYREEE (reference sequence). The germline V and J ends were trimmed by 4 bases and 2 bases, with 15 bases remaining between them. CDR3: CASSPQGAGQETQYF. The CDR3 bases are TGTGCCAGCAGCCCACAAGGGGCAGGACAAGAGACCCAGTACTTC.

This chain links TRBV30 with TRBJ2-3; TRBD2 matches 10 bases. The CDR3 is 16 residues long. Unmatched junction bases numbered 10, after V lost 3 bases and J lost 4 bases. The germline V gene encodes CDR1 GTSNPN and CDR2 SVGIG (reference sequence). The CDR3 coding sequence is TGTGCCTGGAGCCGGGGACTAGCGTACCCCGCAGATACGCAGTATTTT. It specifies CAWSRGLAYPADTQYF.